This TCR beta chain is drawn from a study of blood T cell repertoires in COVID-19. Study-wide context: T cells, B-cell-depleted T cells, or PBMCs supplied cDNA or gDNA.

In the original analysis: Amplified reference gene primers provided the basis for estimating nucleated cell counts. Only in-frame clones appear in the TCRdb table, and some are missing; sequencing was by immunoSEQ multiplex PCR. V, J and clone size are those of that table, while D and trimming were read from the DNA. This sample has around 250,000 clones, with roughly four fifths found just once. Germline values: CDR1 MNHNY, CDR2 SVGAGI (reference sequence). J lost 3 bases, V lost 6 bases, and 5 bases had no gene match. CDR3 size: 14 residues. The chain carries TRBV6-6 and TRBJ1-1, with 9 bases identical to TRBD1. The sequence was obtained from a man aged 30 to 39 who had recovered from COVID-19. Sample: peripheral blood. CDR3 DNA sequence: TGTGCCAGCAGCCCACAGGGGGCTGACACTGAAGCTTTCTTT. This translates into CASSPQGADTEAFF.